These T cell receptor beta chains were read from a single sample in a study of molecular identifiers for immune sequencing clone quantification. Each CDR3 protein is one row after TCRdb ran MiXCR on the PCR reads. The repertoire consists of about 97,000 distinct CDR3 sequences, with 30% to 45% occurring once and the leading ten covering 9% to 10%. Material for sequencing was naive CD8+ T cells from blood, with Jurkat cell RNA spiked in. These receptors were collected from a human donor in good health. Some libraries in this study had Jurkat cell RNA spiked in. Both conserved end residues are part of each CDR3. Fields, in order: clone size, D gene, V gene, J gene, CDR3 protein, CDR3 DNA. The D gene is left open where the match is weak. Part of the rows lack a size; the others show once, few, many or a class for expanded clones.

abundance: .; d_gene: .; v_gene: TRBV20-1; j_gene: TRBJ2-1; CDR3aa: CSARDPRGSYNEQFF; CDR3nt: TGCAGTGCTAGGGACCCTCGAGGCTCCTACAATGAGCAGTTCTTC
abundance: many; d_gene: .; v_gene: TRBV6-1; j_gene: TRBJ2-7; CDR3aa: CASSDGSYEQYF; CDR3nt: TGTGCCAGCAGTGACGGATCCTACGAGCAGTACTTC
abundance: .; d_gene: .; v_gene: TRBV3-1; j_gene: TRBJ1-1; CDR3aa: CASSRPLSTEAFF; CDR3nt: TGTGCCAGCAGCCGTCCATTATCCACTGAAGCTTTCTTT
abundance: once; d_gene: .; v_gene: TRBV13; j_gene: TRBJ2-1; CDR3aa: CASSVVGPLGEQFF; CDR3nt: TGTGCCAGCAGCGTAGTTGGACCCCTCGGTGAGCAGTTCTTC
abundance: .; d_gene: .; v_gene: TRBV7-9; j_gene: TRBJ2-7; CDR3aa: CASSSGVGTGIDEQYF; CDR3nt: TGTGCCAGCAGCTCCGGGGTGGGCACAGGGATAGACGAGCAGTACTTC
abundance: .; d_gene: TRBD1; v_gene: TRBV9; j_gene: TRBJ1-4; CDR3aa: CASSPTGGFNEKLFF; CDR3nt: TGTGCCAGCAGCCCCACAGGGGGCTTTAATGAAAAACTGTTTTTT
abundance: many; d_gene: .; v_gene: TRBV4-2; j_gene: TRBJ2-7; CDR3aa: CASSQGQSSSYEQYF; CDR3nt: TGTGCCAGCAGCCAAGGACAATCGAGCTCCTACGAGCAGTACTTC
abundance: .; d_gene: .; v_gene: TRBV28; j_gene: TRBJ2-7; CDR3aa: CASSLLVDSNGEEQYF; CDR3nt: TGTGCCAGCAGTTTATTAGTTGACTCCAACGGGGAGGAGCAGTACTTC
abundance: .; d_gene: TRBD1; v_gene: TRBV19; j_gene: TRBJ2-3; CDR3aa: CASRDRGTDTQYF; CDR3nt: TGTGCCAGCCGGGACAGGGGAACAGATACGCAGTATTTT
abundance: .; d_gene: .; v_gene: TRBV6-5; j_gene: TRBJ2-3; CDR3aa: CASSDLLGGGVTDTQYF; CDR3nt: TGTGCCAGCAGCGACCTCTTGGGTGGCGGGGTCACAGATACGCAGTATTTT
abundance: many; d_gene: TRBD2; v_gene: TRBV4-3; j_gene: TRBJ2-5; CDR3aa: CASSHTSGSFQTQYF; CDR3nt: TGCGCCAGCAGCCACACTAGCGGGAGCTTCCAGACCCAGTACTTC
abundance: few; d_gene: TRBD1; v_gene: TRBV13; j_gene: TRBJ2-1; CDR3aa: CASSRRDRAHEQFF; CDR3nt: TGTGCCAGCAGCCGCCGGGACAGGGCCCATGAGCAGTTCTTC
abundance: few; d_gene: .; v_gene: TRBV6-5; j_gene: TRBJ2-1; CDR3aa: CASSYTGSSYNEQFF; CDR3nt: TGTGCCAGCAGTTACACGGGCAGCTCCTACAATGAGCAGTTCTTC
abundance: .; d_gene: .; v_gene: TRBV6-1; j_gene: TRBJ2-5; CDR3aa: CASPETQYF; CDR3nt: TGTGCCAGCCCGGAGACCCAGTACTTC
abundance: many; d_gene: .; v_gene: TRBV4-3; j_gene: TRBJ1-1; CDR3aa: CASSQADTSSTEAFF; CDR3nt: TGCGCCAGCAGCCAAGCGGACACATCGAGTACTGAAGCTTTCTTT
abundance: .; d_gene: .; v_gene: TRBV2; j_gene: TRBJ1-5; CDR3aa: CACSEIGRSNLPQHF; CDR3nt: TGTGCCTGCAGTGAAATCGGACGGAGCAATCTGCCCCAGCATTTT
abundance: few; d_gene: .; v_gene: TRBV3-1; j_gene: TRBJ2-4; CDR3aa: CASSQDSIQYF; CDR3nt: TGTGCCAGCAGCCAAGACAGCATTCAGTACTTC
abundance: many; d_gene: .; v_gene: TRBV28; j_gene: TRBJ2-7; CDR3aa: CASSNGGNPYEQYF; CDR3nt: TGTGCCAGCAGTAACGGAGGAAACCCGTACGAGCAGTACTTC
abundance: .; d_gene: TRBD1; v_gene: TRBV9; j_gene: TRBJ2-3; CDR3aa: CASSGDRGADTQYF; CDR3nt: TGTGCCAGCAGTGGTGACAGGGGGGCAGATACGCAGTATTTT
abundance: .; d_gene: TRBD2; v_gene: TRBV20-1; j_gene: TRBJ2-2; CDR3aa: CSARDWTSRNTGELFF; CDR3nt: TGCAGTGCTAGAGATTGGACTAGCCGGAACACCGGGGAGCTGTTTTTT
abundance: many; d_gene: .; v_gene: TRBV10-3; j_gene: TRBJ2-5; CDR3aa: CAISEWQLETQYF; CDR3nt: TGTGCCATCAGTGAATGGCAGTTGGAGACCCAGTACTTC
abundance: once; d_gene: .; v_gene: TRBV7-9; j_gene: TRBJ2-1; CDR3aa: CASSLETTYNEQFF; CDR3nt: TGTGCCAGCAGCTTAGAAACTACCTACAATGAGCAGTTCTTC
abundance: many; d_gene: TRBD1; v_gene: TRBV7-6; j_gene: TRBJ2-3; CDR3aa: CASSPGTGIAADTQYF; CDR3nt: TGTGCCAGCAGCCCCGGGACAGGGATAGCAGCAGATACGCAGTATTTT
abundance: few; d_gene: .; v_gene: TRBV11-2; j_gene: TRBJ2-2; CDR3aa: CASSRGRAGNTGELFF; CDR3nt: TGTGCCAGCAGCCGAGGGCGGGCCGGGAACACCGGGGAGCTGTTTTTT
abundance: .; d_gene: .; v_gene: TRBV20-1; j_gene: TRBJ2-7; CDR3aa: CSARTPGSVYEQYF; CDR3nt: TGCAGTGCTAGGACACCAGGGTCGGTCTACGAGCAGTACTTC
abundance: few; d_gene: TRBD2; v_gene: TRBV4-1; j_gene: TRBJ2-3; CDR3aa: CASSRNSGNSDTQYF; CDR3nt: TGCGCCAGCAGCCGAAATAGCGGGAACTCAGATACGCAGTATTTT
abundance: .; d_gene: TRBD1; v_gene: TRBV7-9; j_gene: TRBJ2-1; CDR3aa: CASSSQYGQGLTYNEQFF; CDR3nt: TGTGCCAGCAGCTCCCAATACGGACAGGGGTTAACCTACAATGAGCAGTTCTTC
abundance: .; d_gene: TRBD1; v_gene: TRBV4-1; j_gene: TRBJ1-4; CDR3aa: CASSHGQGNEKLFF; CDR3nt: TGCGCCAGCAGCCACGGACAGGGTAATGAAAAACTGTTTTTT
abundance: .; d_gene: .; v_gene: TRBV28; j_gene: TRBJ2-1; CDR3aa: CASRTGTPYNEQFF; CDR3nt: TGTGCCAGCAGAACCGGGACTCCATACAATGAGCAGTTCTTC
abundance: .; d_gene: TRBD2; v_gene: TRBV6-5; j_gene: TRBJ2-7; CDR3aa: CASSGGGTPSEQYF; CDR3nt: TGTGCCAGCAGTGGCGGGGGGACCCCCTCCGAGCAGTACTTC
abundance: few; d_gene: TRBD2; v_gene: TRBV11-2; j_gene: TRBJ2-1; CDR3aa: CASSPSGGNEQFF; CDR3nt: TGTGCCAGCAGCCCTAGCGGGGGAAATGAGCAGTTCTTC
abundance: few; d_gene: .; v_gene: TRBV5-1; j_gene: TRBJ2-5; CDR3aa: CASSLGRGMWEETQYF; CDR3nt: TGCGCCAGCAGCCTGGGAAGGGGAATGTGGGAAGAGACCCAGTACTTC
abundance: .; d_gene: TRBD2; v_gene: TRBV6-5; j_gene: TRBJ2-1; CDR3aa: CASSFFPGLAGDWVRNEQFF; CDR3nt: TGTGCCAGCAGTTTTTTCCCGGGACTAGCGGGAGACTGGGTACGGAATGAGCAGTTCTTC
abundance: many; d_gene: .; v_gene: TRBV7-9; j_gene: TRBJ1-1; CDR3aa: CASSLGVSPEAFF; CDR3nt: TGTGCCAGCAGCTTGGGGGTCAGCCCTGAAGCTTTCTTT
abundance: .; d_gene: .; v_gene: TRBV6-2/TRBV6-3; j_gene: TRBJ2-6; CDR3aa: CAGQNSGANVLTF; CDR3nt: TGTGCCGGACAGAACTCTGGGGCCAACGTCCTGACTTTC
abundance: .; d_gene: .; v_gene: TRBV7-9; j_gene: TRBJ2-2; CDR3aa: CASSLRDYSGELFF; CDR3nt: TGTGCCAGCAGCCTACGGGATTATTCAGGGGAGCTGTTTTTT
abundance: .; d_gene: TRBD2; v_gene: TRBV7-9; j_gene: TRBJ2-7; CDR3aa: CASSRGGHEQYF; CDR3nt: TGTGCCAGCAGCCGCGGGGGTCACGAGCAGTACTTC
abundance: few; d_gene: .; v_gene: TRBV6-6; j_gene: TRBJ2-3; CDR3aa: CASSYGGSTDTQYF; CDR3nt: TGTGCCAGCAGTTACGGGGGTTCCACAGATACGCAGTATTTT
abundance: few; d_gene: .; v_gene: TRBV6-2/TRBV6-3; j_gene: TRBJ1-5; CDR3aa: CASDPTGGLGNQPQHF; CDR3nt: TGTGCCAGCGATCCTACGGGGGGATTGGGCAATCAGCCCCAGCATTTT
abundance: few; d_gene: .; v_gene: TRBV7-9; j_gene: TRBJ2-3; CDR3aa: CASSLGLQDTDTQYF; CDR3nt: TGTGCCAGCAGCTTGGGGCTACAGGATACAGATACGCAGTATTTT